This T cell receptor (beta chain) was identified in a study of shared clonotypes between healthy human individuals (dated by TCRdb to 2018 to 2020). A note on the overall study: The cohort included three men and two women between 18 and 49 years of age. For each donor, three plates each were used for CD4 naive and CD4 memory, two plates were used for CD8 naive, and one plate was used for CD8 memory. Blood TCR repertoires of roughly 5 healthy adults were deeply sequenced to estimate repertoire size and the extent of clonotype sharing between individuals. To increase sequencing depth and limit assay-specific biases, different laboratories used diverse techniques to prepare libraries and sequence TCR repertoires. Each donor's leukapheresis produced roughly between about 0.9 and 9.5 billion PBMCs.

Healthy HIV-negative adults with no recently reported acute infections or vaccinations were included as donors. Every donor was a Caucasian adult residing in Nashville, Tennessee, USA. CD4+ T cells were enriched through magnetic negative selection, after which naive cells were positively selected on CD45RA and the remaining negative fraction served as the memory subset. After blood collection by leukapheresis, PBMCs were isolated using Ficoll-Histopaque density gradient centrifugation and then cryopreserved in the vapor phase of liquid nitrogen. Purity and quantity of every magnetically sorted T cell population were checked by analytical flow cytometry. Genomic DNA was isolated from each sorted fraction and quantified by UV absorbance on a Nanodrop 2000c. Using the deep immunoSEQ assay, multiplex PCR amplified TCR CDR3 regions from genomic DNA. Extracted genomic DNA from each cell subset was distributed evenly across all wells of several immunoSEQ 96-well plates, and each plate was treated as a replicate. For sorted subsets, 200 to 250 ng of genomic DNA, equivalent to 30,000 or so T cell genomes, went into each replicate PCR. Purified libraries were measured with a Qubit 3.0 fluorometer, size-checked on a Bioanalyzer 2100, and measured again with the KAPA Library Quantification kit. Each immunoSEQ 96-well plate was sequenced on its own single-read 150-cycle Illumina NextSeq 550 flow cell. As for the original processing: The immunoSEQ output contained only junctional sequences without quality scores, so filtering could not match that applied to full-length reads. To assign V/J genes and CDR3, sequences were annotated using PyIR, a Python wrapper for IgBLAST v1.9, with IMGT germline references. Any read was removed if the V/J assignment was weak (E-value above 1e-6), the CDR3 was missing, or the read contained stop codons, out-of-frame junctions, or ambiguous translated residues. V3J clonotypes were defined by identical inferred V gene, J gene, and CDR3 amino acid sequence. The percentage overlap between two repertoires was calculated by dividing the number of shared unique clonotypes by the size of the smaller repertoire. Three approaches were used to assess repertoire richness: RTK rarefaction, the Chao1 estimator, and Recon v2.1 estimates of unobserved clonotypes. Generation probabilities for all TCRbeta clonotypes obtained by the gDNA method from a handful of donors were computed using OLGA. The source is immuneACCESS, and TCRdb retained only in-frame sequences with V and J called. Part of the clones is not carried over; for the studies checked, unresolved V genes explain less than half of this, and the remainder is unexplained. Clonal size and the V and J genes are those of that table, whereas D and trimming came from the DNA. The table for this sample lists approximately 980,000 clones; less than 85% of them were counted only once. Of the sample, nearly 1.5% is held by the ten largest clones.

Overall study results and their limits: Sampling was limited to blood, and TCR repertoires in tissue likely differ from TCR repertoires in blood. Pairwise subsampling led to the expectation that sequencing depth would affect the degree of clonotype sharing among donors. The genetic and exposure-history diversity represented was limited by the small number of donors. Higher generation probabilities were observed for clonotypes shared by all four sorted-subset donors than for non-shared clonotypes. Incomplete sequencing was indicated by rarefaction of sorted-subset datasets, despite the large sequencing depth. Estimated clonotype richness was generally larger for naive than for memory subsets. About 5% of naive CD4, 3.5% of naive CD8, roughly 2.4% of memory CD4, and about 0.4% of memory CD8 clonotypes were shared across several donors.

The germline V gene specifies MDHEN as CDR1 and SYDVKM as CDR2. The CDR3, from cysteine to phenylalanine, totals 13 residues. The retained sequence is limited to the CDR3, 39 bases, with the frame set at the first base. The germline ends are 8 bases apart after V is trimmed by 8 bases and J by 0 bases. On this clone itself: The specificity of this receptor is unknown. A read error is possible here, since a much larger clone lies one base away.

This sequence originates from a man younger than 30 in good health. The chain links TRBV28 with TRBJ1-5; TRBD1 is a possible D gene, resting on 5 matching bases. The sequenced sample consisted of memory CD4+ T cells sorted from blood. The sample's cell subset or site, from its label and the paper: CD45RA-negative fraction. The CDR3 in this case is CASHQGSNQPQHF. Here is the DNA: TGTGCCAGCCACCAGGGTAGCAATCAGCCCCAGCATTTT.